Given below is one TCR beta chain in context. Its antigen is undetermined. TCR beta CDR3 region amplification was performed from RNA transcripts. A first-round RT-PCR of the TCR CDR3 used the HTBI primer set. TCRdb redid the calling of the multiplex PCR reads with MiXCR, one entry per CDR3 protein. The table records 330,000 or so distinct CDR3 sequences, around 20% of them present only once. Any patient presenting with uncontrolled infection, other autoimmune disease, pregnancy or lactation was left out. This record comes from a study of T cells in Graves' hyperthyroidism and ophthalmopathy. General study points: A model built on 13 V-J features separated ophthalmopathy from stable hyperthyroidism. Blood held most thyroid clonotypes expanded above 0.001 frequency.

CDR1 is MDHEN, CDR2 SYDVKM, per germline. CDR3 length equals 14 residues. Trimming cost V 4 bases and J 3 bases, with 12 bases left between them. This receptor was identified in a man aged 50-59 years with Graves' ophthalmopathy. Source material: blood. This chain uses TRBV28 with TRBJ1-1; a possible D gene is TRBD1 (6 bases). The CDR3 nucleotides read TGTGCCAGCAGTTCTTTTGGGGGCCACACTGAAGCTTTCTTT. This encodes CASSSFGGHTEAFF.